The present TCR beta chain was sequenced within a study of OX40 agonist ivuxolimab in advanced cancers. General study results and limits: The mean number of expanded clones was higher in CD8+ T cells than in CD4+.

A word on this clone: The antigen is unknown.

Assay: immunoSEQ multiplex PCR; the TCRdb copy retains only in-frame clones and omits some. The sample has almost 65,000 clones; about 83% are singletons. The specimen comprised CD4+ or CD8+ T cells sorted from blood, sampled in a trial of the OX40 agonist ivuxolimab. The TCR was taken from an adult with an advanced solid tumor such as melanoma, head and neck, liver or kidney cancer.

The CDR3 spells CASSPGLRDTTYEQYF. The CDR3 region has the DNA TGCGCCAGCAGCCCCGGACTCCGGGACACAACCTACGAGCAGTACTTC. The chain has TRBV5-1 and TRBJ2-7; possibly TRBD1 for D (6 bases). In germline, CDR1 is SGHRS, CDR2 YFSETQ. V lost 4 bases and J lost 2, with 19 bases in between. This CDR3 has 16 residues.